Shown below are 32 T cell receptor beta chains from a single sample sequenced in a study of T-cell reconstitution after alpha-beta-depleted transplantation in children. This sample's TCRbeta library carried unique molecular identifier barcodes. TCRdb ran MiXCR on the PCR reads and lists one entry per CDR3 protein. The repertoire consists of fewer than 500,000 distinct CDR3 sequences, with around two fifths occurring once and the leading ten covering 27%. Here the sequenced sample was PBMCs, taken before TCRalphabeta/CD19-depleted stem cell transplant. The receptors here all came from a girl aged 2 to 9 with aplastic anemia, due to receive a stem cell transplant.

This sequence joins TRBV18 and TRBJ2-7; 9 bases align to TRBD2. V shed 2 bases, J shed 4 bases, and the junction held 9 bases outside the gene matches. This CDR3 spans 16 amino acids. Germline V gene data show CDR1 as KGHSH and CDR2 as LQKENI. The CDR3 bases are TGTGCCAGCTCACCAGGACCGGCGGGAGGGCCTTACGAGCAGTACTTC. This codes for CASSPGPAGGPYEQYF.

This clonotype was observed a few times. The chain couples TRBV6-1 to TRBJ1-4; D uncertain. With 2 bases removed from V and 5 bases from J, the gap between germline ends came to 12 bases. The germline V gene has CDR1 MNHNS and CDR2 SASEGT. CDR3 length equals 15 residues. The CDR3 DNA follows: TGTGCCAGCAGTGAAATCGGCCAGCTCAATGAAAAACTGTTTTTT. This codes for CASSEIGQLNEKLFF.

Here the CDR3 DNA reads TGTGCCTGGAGTGTAGATGGCTGGGGAGACGTGCCGTTCTTC. It specifies CAWSVDGWGDVPFF. The J gene is TRBJ2-1, the V gene TRBV30; D might be TRBD2 (5 bases). V was pared by 0 bases and J by 15 bases, with 21 bases between. CDR3 length: 14 amino acids. CDR1 is GTSNPN and CDR2 is SVGIG in the germline V gene (reference sequence).

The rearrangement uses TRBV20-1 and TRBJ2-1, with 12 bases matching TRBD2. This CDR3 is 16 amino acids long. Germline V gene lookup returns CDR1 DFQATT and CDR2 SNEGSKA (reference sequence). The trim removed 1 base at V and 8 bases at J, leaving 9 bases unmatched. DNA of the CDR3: TGCAGTGCTAGAGGGGCTAGCGGGAGGGCTAAGGATGAGCAGTTCTTC. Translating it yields CSARGASGRAKDEQFF.

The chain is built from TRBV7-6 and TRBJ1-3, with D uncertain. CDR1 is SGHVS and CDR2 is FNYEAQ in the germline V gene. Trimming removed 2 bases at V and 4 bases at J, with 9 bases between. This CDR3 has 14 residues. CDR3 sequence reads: CASSLRASGNTIYF. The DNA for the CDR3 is TGTGCCAGCAGCTTAAGAGCTTCGGGAAACACCATATATTTT.

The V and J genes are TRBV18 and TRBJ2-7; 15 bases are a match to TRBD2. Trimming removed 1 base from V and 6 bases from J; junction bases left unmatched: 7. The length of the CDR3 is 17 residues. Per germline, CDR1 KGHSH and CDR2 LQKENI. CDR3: CASSPQGLAGGIGEQYF. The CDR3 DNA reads TGTGCCAGCTCACCACAGGGACTAGCGGGGGGTATCGGCGAGCAGTACTTC.

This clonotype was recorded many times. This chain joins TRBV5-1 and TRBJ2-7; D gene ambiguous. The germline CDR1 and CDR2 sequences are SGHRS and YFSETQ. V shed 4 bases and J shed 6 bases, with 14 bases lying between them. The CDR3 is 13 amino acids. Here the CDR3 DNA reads TGCGCCAGCAGCGATCCCCCGGGCGGCGAGCAGTACTTC. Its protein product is CASSDPPGGEQYF.

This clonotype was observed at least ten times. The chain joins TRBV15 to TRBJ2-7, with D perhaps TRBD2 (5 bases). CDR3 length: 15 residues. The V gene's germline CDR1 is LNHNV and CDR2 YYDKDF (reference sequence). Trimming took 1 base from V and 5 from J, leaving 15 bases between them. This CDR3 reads CATSRGLTGKDEQYF. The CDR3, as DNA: TGTGCCACCAGCAGAGGACTGACGGGAAAGGACGAGCAGTACTTC.

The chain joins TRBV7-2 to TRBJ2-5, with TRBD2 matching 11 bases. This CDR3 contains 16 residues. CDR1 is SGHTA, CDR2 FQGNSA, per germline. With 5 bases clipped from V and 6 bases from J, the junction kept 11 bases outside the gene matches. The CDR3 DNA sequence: TGTGCCAGCAGCGTCACCATACTAGCGGGAGCCCAGACCCAGTACTTC. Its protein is CASSVTILAGAQTQYF.

CDR3 bases: TGTGCCAGCCAGGACAGGGGAGTAGGGAATACGCAGTATTTT. It codes for CASQDRGVGNTQYF. The chain combines TRBV25-1 with TRBJ2-3; 9 bases are shared with TRBD1. Trimming cost V 8 bases and J 7 bases; bases outside gene matches: 10. CDR3 length: 14 residues. The germline CDR1 and CDR2 sequences are MGHDK and SYGVNS.

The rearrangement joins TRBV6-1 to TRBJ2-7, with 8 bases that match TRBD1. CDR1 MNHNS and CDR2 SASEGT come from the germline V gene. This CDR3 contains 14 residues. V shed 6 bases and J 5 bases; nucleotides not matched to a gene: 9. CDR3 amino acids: CASRRGQEVHEQYF. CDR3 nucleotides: TGTGCCAGCAGGCGGGGACAGGAGGTCCACGAGCAGTACTTC.

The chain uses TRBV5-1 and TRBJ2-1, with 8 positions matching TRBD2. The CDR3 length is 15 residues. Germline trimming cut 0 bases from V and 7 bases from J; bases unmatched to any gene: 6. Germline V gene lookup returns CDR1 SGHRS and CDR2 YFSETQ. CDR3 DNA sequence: TGCGCCAGCAGCTTGGAGGGACTAGTCCATAATGAGCAGTTCTTC. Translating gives CASSLEGLVHNEQFF.

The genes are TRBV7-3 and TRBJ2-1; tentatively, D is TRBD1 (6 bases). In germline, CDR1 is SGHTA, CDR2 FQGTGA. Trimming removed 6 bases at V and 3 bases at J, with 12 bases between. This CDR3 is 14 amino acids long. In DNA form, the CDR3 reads TGTGCCAGCAGTCCAACAGGGTTCTACAATGAGCAGTTCTTC. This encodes CASSPTGFYNEQFF.

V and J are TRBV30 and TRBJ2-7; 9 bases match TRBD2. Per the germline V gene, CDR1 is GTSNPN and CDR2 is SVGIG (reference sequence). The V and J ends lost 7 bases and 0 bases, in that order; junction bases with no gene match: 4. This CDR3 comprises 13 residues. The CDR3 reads CAYISGGSYEQYF. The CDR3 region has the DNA TGTGCCTACATTAGCGGGGGCTCCTACGAGCAGTACTTC.

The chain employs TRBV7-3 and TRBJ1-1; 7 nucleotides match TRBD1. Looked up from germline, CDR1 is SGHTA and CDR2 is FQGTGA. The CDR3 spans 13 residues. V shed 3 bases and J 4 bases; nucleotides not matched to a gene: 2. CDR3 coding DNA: TGTGCCAGCAGCTTGGGACAGACCACTGAAGCTTTCTTT. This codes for CASSLGQTTEAFF.

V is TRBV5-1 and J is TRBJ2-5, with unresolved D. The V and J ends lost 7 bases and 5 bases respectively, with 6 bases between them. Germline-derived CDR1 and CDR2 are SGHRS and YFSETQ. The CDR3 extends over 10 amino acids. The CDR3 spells CASGSETQYF. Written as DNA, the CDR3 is TGCGCCAGCGGCTCCGAGACCCAGTACTTC. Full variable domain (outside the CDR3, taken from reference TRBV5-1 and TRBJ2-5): KAGVTQTPRYLIKTRGQQVTLSCSPISGHRSVSWYQQTPGQGLQFLFEYFSETQRNKGNFPGRFSGRQFSNSRSEMNVSTLELGDSALYLCASGSETQYFGPGTRLLVL.

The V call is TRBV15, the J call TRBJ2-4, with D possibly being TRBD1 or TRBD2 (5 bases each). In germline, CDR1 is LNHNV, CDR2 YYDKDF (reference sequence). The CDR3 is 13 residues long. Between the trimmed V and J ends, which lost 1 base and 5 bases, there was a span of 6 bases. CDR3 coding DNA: TGTGCCACCAGCAGAGTGGGGGAAAACATTCAGTACTTC. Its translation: CATSRVGENIQYF.

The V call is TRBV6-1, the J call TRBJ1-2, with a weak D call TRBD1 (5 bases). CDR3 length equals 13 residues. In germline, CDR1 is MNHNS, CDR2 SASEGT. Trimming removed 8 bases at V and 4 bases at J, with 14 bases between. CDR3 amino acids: CASRRDGGYGYTF. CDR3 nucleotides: TGTGCCAGCCGTCGGGACGGTGGCTATGGCTACACCTTC.

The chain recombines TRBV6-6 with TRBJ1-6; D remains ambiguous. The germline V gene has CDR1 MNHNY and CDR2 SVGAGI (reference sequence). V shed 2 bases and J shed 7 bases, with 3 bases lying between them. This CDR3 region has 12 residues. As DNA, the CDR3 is TGTGCCAGCAGTTACGACAATTCACCCCTCCACTTT. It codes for CASSYDNSPLHF.

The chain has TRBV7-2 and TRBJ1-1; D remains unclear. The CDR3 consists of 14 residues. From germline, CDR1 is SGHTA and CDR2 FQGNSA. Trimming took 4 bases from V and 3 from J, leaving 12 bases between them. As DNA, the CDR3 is TGTGCCAGCAGCTCCCGTAGGTTGGACACTGAAGCTTTCTTT. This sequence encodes CASSSRRLDTEAFF.

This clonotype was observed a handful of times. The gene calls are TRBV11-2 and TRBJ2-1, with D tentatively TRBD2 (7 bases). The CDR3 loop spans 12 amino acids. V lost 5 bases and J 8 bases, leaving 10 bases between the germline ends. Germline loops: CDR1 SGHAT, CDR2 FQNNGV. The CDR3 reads CASSGRGDEQFF. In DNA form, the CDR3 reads TGTGCCAGCAGCGGGAGGGGGGATGAGCAGTTCTTC.

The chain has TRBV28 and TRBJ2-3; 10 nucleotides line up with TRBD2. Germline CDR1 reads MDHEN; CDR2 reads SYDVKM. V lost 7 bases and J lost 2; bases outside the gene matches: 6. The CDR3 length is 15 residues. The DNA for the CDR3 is TGTGCCAGCAACCAACTAGCGGGGAACACAGATACGCAGTATTTT. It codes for CASNQLAGNTDTQYF.

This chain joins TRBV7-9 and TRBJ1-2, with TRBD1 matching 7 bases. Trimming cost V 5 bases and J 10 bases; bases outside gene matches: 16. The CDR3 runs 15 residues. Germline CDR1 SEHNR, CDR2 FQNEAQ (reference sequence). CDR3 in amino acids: CASSPWTGAPHDYTF. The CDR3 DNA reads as TGTGCCAGCAGCCCCTGGACAGGAGCTCCACATGACTACACCTTC.

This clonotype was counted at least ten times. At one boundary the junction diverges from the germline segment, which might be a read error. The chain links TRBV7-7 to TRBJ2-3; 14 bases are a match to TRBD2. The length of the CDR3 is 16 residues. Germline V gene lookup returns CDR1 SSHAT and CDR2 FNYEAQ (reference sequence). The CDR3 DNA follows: TGTGCTAGCAGCTCCGGGACTAGCGGGAGCGCAGATACGCAGTATTTT. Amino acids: CASSSGTSGSADTQYF.

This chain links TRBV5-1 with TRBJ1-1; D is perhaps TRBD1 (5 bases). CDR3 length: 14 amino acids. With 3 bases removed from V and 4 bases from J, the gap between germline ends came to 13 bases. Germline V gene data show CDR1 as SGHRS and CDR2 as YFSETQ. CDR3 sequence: CASSWLSRGTEAFF. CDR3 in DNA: TGCGCCAGCAGCTGGCTCTCGAGGGGCACTGAAGCTTTCTTT.

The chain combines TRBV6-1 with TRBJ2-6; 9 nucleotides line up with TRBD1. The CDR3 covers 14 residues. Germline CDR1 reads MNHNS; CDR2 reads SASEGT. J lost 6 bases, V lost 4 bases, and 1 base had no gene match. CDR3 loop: CASSGDREANVLTF. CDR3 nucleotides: TGTGCCAGCAGTGGGGACAGGGAGGCCAACGTCCTGACTTTC.

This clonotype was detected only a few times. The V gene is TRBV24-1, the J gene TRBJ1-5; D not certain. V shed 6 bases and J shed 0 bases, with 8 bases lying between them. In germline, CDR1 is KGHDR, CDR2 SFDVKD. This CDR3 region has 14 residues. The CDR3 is CATSSRFSNQPQHF. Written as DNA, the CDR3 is TGTGCCACCAGTTCGAGGTTTAGCAATCAGCCCCAGCATTTT.

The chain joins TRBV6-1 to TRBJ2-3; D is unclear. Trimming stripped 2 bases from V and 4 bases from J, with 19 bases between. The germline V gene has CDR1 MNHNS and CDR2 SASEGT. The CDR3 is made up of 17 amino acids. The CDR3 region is CASSESPLPARADTQYF. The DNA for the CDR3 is TGTGCCAGCAGTGAAAGTCCCCTACCGGCACGGGCAGATACGCAGTATTTT.

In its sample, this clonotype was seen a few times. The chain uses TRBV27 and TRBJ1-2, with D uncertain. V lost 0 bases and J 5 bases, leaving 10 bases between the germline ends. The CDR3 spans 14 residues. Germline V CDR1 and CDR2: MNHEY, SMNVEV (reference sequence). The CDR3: CASSLSWGGYGYTF. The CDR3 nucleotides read TGTGCCAGCAGTTTATCATGGGGAGGGTATGGCTACACCTTC.

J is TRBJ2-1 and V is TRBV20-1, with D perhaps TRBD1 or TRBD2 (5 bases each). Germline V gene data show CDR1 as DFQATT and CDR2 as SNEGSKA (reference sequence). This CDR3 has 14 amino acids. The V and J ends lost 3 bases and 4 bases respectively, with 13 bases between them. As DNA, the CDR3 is TGCAGTGCTAGTTGGGGGAGTGCATACAATGAGCAGTTCTTC. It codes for CSASWGSAYNEQFF.

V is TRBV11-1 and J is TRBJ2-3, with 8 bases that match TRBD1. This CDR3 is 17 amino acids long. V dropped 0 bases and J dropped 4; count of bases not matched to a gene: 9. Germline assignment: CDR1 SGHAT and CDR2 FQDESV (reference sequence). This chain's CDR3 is CASSLAQTGDPADTQYF. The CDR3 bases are TGTGCCAGCAGCTTAGCGCAGACAGGGGATCCGGCAGATACGCAGTATTTT.

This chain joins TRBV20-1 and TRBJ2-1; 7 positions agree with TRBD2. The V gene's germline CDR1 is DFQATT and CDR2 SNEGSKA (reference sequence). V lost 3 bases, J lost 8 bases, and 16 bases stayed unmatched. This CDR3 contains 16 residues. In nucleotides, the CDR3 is TGCAGTGCTAGGGAGCCGGGACTACACCAAACACATGAGCAGTTCTTC. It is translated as CSAREPGLHQTHEQFF.